One and the same sample provided the 27 T cell receptor beta chains below, sequenced in a study of T cell responses to AZD1222 COVID-19 vaccine (dated by TCRdb to the early 2020s). This specimen's time point label, interpreted: baseline before first vaccination. The intended sense of this specimen's treatment or condition label: meningococcal conjugate vaccine given as trial control. Receptor libraries were prepared by the immunoSEQ multiplex PCR assay. The table comes from immuneACCESS by way of TCRdb, which keeps in-frame sequences with V and J called. Part of the clones is missing from these tables; in studies checked, under half for an unresolved V gene and the rest for unknown reasons. This sample has some 150,000 clones in its table, and approximately 89% of those were observed once. Together, the top ten hold 3% to 4% of the sample. Specimen: peripheral blood, collected on day 0 of MenACWY control vaccination. These receptors were collected from an adult in good health.

The J gene is TRBJ1-2, the V gene TRBV7-9, with TRBD1 identical over 7 bases. The length of the CDR3 is 14 residues. CDR1 and CDR2 from the germline V gene are SEHNR and FQNEAQ (reference sequence). The ends lost 4 bases at V and 4 bases at J; junction bases unmatched: 6. CDR3 nucleotide sequence: TGTGCCAGCAGCTCTATGACAGGGATCTATGGCTACACCTTC. Its translation is CASSSMTGIYGYTF.

As concerns this clone: At one boundary the junction diverges from the germline segment, which might be a read error. The DNA for the CDR3 is TGTGCCAGCAGTGAGACTCCCACAAATACGCAGTATTTT. Translated: CASSETPTNTQYF. The chain has TRBV2 and TRBJ2-3; D is unclear. The CDR3 extends over 13 amino acids. Looked up from germline, CDR1 is SNHLY and CDR2 is FYNNEI.

The chain employs TRBV12-3 or TRBV12-4 and TRBJ2-3; D may be TRBD1 (6 bases). V lost 9 bases and J 1 base, leaving 11 bases between the germline ends. The CDR3 extends over 13 amino acids. Here the CDR3 DNA reads TGTGCCAGTACCAGACAGGGCACAGATACGCAGTATTTT. It translates to CASTRQGTDTQYF.

The chain carries TRBV9 and TRBJ1-3; D gene ambiguous. The CDR3 sequence is 14 residues long. The germline V gene encodes CDR1 SGDLS and CDR2 YYNGEE. Trimming shortened V by 8 bases and J by 0 bases, and 12 bases separated the two germline ends. The DNA for the CDR3 is TGTGCCAGTAAACCGACGGCCTCTGGAAACACCATATATTTT. It specifies CASKPTASGNTIYF.

This rearrangement joins TRBV30 to TRBJ2-7, with 9 bases that match TRBD1. V shed 2 bases, J shed 7 bases, and the junction held 6 bases outside the gene matches. Germline CDR1 and CDR2: GTSNPN and SVGIG (reference sequence). The CDR3 totals 13 residues. The CDR3 loop is CAWSLGQGREQYF. CDR3 DNA sequence: TGTGCCTGGAGTCTCGGACAGGGGCGAGAGCAGTACTTC.

This clone was picked up a small number of times. The rearrangement uses TRBV9 and TRBJ2-1, with D maybe TRBD1 (6 bases). Germline lookup yields CDR1 SGDLS and CDR2 YYNGEE. The CDR3 is 18 residues long. V lost 2 bases, J lost 1 base, and 19 bases lay in between. The chain's CDR3 is CASSVRDNPTQSYNEQFF. The CDR3 bases are TGTGCCAGCAGCGTTCGGGACAACCCGACTCAATCCTACAATGAGCAGTTCTTC. The whole variable domain, filled in from reference TRBV9 and TRBJ2-1, reads DSGVTQTPKHLITATGQRVTLRCSPRSGDLSVYWYQQSLDQGLQFLIQYYNGEERAKGNILERFSAQQFPDLHSELNLSSLELGDSALYFCASSVRDNPTQSYNEQFFGPGTRLTVL.

This clone showed up just once. The V gene is TRBV10-3, the J gene TRBJ2-5; TRBD2 matches at 9 bases. CDR1 is ENHRY, CDR2 SYGVKD, per germline. This CDR3 has 13 amino acids. V lost 8 bases to trimming and J lost 2 bases; unmatched junction nucleotides: 3. DNA of the CDR3: TGTGCCATCCGTCTAGCGGGACAAGAGACCCAGTACTTC. This codes for CAIRLAGQETQYF.

The rearrangement links TRBV4-2 to TRBJ1-2, with D possibly matching TRBD1 (6 bases). Germline CDR1 is LGHNA and CDR2 is YNFKEQ. This CDR3 spans 15 amino acids. Trimming pared 0 bases from V and 4 bases from J, leaving 12 bases between. The CDR3 region has the DNA TGTGCCAGCAGCCAAGATATAGAACAGGGCTATGGCTACACCTTC. The encoded protein is CASSQDIEQGYGYTF.

The chain has TRBV10-3 and TRBJ1-2; D remains ambiguous. This CDR3 is 11 amino acids long. CDR1 ENHRY and CDR2 SYGVKD come from the germline V gene. Trimming stripped 0 bases from V and 8 bases from J, with 4 bases between. CDR3 protein: CAISESWGYTF. The CDR3 DNA sequence: TGTGCCATCAGTGAGTCGTGGGGCTACACCTTC.

The CDR3 protein is CASRWNENSPLHF. CDR3 nucleotide sequence: TGTGCCAGCAGGTGGAATGAGAATTCACCCCTCCACTTT. The J gene is TRBJ1-6, the V gene TRBV2, with no clear D. Germline V gene sequence: CDR1 SNHLY, CDR2 FYNNEI. The CDR3 sequence is 13 residues long. V was trimmed by 6 bases and J by 7 bases, leaving 10 bases between them.

This chain connects TRBV6-5 to TRBJ1-3; a weak D match, TRBD1 (5 bases). Germline V gene sequence: CDR1 MNHEY, CDR2 SVGAGI. The ends were cut back, 7 bases at V and 2 bases at J, with 12 bases in the middle. CDR3 length: 14 residues. The CDR3 protein is CASTWGGAGNTIYF. Here the CDR3 DNA reads TGTGCCAGCACCTGGGGGGGAGCTGGAAACACCATATATTTT.

This chain links TRBV24-1 with TRBJ2-2; 9 nucleotides agree with TRBD2. The germline V gene encodes CDR1 KGHDR and CDR2 SFDVKD. Trimming took 9 bases from V and 8 from J; bases not matched to a gene: 6. The CDR3 extends over 13 amino acids. The CDR3 here is CATLSGSTGELFF. In DNA form, the CDR3 reads TGTGCCACCCTTAGCGGGAGTACTGGGGAGCTGTTTTTT.

The chain uses TRBV4-2 and TRBJ2-1; D uncertain. The CDR3 runs to 15 residues. Deletions cut 1 base from V and 8 bases from J, with 15 bases between. Germline V CDR1 and CDR2: LGHNA, YNFKEQ. This chain's CDR3 is CASSQVHGRGDEQFF. DNA of the CDR3: TGTGCCAGCAGCCAAGTTCACGGACGAGGCGATGAGCAGTTCTTC.

The chain uses TRBV6-2 or TRBV6-3 and TRBJ2-7; the D call may be TRBD1 or TRBD2 (5 bases each). There are 14 residues in the CDR3. Per germline, CDR1 MNHEY and CDR2 SVGEGT. V lost 5 bases to trimming and J lost 5 bases, with 16 bases between them. The DNA of the CDR3 is TGTGCCAGCAGTCCGGGGACCGCGAGCGACGAGCAGTACTTC. Amino acids: CASSPGTASDEQYF.

This chain connects TRBV7-4 to TRBJ2-7, with D possibly being TRBD1 (6 bases). The CDR3 loop spans 12 amino acids. V lost 5 bases to trimming and J lost 7 bases, with 12 bases between them. The V gene's germline CDR1 is SGHVT and CDR2 SQSDAQ. Here the CDR3 reads CASSHNRVEQYF. CDR3 DNA: TGTGCCAGCAGCCATAACAGGGTTGAGCAGTACTTC. Looking up the rest from reference TRBV7-4 and TRBJ2-7 gives the full variable domain: GAGVSQSPRYKVAKRGRDVALRCDSISGHVTLYWYRQTLGQGSEVLTYSQSDAQRDKSGRPSGRFSAERPERSVSTLKIQRTEQGDSAVYLCASSHNRVEQYFGPGTRLTVT.

This clone ranks as medium-sized. Other DNA sequences within the sample encode an identical CDR3. V usage is TRBV11-2 and J usage is TRBJ1-6; possible D gene TRBD1, 6 bases. The ends were cut back, 1 base at V and 9 bases at J, with 13 bases in the middle. CDR3 length: 15 amino acids. Germline CDR1 and CDR2: SGHAT and FQNNGV. This CDR3 reads CASSLGAGGGSPLHF. CDR3 coding DNA: TGTGCCAGCAGCTTAGGGGCGGGGGGCGGTTCACCCCTCCACTTT.

The chain recombines TRBV5-5 with TRBJ2-3; no definite D call. The germline CDR1 and CDR2 sequences are SGHKS and YYEKEE (reference sequence). CDR3 length: 14 residues. Trimming pared 1 base from V and 3 bases from J, leaving 9 bases between. The CDR3 DNA reads as TGTGCCAGCAGCTTGTTAGGTAGGACAGATACGCAGTATTTT. Residues: CASSLLGRTDTQYF.

The chain carries TRBV5-4 and TRBJ2-7; TRBD2 is a possible D gene (6 bases). The CDR3 is 14 residues long. The germline V gene encodes CDR1 SGHNT and CDR2 YYREEE (reference sequence). Trimming took 0 bases from V and 2 from J, leaving 9 bases between them. This CDR3 reads CASSLGGDPYEQYF. The CDR3 bases are TGTGCCAGCAGCTTGGGGGGGGACCCCTACGAGCAGTACTTC.

This clone appeared once. This chain uses TRBV27 with TRBJ2-5; TRBD1 aligns across 9 bases. This CDR3 region has 15 residues. Germline-derived CDR1 and CDR2 are MNHEY and SMNVEV (reference sequence). Trimming took 5 bases from V and 4 from J; bases not matched to a gene: 8. CDR3 coding DNA: TGTGCCAGCAGTAAGTTGGGACAGGGAGGAGAGACCCAGTACTTC. Protein sequence: CASSKLGQGGETQYF.

V gene TRBV6-6 combines with J gene TRBJ1-1, with D perhaps matching TRBD1 (6 bases). The V gene's germline CDR1 is MNHNY and CDR2 SVGAGI (reference sequence). CDR3 size: 14 residues. Trimming cost V 4 bases and J 6 bases, with 15 bases left between them. This CDR3 reads CASSSQGIKPEAFF. The CDR3 nucleotides read TGTGCCAGCAGTTCACAGGGTATCAAGCCTGAAGCTTTCTTT.

The chain joins TRBV18 to TRBJ1-2; D not resolved. This CDR3 contains 16 residues. V gave up 2 bases and J gave up 2 bases, with 15 bases separating them. Germline loops: CDR1 KGHSH, CDR2 LQKENI. The CDR3 loop is CASSPGSPVNNYGYTF. In DNA form, the CDR3 reads TGTGCCAGCTCACCAGGGTCCCCGGTCAACAACTATGGCTACACCTTC.

This chain connects TRBV20-1 to TRBJ1-1; no definite D call. Per germline, CDR1 DFQATT and CDR2 SNEGSKA (reference sequence). V was pared by 1 base and J by 11 bases, with 11 bases between. The CDR3 is made up of 11 amino acids. Written as DNA, the CDR3 is TGCAGTGCTAGAGGCACAGTCGGGGCTTTCTTT. Amino acid sequence: CSARGTVGAFF.

This clone was counted once. The V gene is TRBV28, the J gene TRBJ1-1; D unclear. Trimming took off 6 bases at V and 1 base at J, with 9 bases between the two ends. Looked up from germline, CDR1 is MDHEN and CDR2 is SYDVKM. CDR3 length equals 13 residues. DNA for the CDR3: TGTGCCAGCAGCCCTGTTGCGAACACTGAAGCTTTCTTT. Its protein product is CASSPVANTEAFF.

This chain uses TRBV14 with TRBJ2-7; the D gene is possibly TRBD2 (5 bases). Trimming took 0 bases from V and 2 from J, leaving 11 bases between them. The CDR3 runs 15 residues. Germline loops: CDR1 SGHDN, CDR2 FVKESK. CDR3 protein: CASSQELVVAYEQYF. The CDR3, as DNA: TGTGCCAGCAGCCAAGAACTAGTGGTGGCCTACGAGCAGTACTTC.

The V gene is TRBV5-1, the J gene TRBJ1-5; 7 nucleotides align to TRBD1. The CDR3 runs to 13 residues. The V and J ends lost 1 base and 5 bases, in that order; junction bases with no gene match: 0. The germline V gene has CDR1 SGHRS and CDR2 YFSETQ. In DNA, the CDR3 is TGCGCCAGCAGCTTGACAGGGGATCAGCCCCAGCATTTT. Protein sequence: CASSLTGDQPQHF.

The chain couples TRBV19 to TRBJ1-1, with 8 bases identical to TRBD1. Looked up from germline, CDR1 is LNHDA and CDR2 is SQIVND (reference sequence). The CDR3 extends over 14 amino acids. The ends lost 6 bases at V and 4 bases at J; junction bases unmatched: 7. CDR3 in DNA: TGTGCCAGTAGACTTCCCGGGACAGGCACTGAAGCTTTCTTT. It is translated as CASRLPGTGTEAFF.

This chain joins TRBV7-2 and TRBJ2-3; D unclear. Deletions cut 5 bases from V and 9 bases from J, with 21 bases between. This CDR3 is 15 amino acids long. In germline, CDR1 is SGHTA, CDR2 FQGNSA. The CDR3 region is CASSPIGLSTMTQYF. CDR3 nucleotides: TGTGCCAGCAGCCCCATAGGGTTGTCGACAATGACGCAGTATTTT. The full variable domain, completed using reference TRBV7-2 and TRBJ2-3, is GAGVSQSPSNKVTEKGKDVELRCDPISGHTALYWYRQSLGQGLEFLIYFQGNSAPDKSGLPSDRFSAERTGGSVSTLTIQRTQQEDSAVYLCASSPIGLSTMTQYFGPGTRLTVL.